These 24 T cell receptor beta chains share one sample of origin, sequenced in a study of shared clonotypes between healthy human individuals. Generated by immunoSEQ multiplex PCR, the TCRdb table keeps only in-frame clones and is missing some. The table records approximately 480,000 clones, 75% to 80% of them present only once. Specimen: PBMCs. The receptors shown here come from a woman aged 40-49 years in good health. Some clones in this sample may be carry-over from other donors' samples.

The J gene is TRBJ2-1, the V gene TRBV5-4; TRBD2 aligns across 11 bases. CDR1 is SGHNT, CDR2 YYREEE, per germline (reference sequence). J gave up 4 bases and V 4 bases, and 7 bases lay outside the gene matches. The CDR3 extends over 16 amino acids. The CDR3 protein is CASSAGTSGRYNEQFF. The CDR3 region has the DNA TGTGCCAGCAGCGCAGGGACTAGCGGCCGTTACAATGAGCAGTTCTTC.

CDR3 bases: TGTGCCAGCAGCATTAGGATCGGACAGGGCAACGAGCAGTACTTC. Translated, it gives CASSIRIGQGNEQYF. The rearrangement joins TRBV7-2 to TRBJ2-7; the match to TRBD1 covers 8 bases. The CDR3 spans 15 residues. Germline CDR1 reads SGHTA; CDR2 reads FQGNSA. Trimming cost V 5 bases and J 5 bases; bases outside gene matches: 11. The full variable domain, its missing parts supplied by reference TRBV7-2 and TRBJ2-7, is GAGVSQSPSNKVTEKGKDVELRCDPISGHTALYWYRQSLGQGLEFLIYFQGNSAPDKSGLPSDRFSAERTGGSVSTLTIQRTQQEDSAVYLCASSIRIGQGNEQYFGPGTRLTVT.

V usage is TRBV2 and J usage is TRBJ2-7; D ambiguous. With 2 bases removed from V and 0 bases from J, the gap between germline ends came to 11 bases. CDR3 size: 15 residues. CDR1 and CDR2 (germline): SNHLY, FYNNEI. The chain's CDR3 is CASSERAGGSYEQYF. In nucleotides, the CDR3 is TGTGCCAGCAGTGAAAGGGCCGGCGGCTCCTACGAGCAGTACTTC.

As DNA, the CDR3 is TGCGCCAGCAGCTGGACTAGCGGGAATACGCAGTATTTT. Protein: CASSWTSGNTQYF. The chain links TRBV5-1 to TRBJ2-3; 12 bases agree with TRBD2. The CDR3 spans 13 residues. The junction had 0 bases not matched to a gene; V was cut back by 3 bases and J by 7 bases. Germline CDR1 SGHRS, CDR2 YFSETQ.

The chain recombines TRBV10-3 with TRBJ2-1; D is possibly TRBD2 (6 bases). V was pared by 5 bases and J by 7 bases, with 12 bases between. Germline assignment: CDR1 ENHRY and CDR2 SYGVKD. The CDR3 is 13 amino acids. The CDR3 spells CAISPGLRNEQFF. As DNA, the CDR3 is TGTGCCATCAGTCCGGGACTCCGGAATGAGCAGTTCTTC.

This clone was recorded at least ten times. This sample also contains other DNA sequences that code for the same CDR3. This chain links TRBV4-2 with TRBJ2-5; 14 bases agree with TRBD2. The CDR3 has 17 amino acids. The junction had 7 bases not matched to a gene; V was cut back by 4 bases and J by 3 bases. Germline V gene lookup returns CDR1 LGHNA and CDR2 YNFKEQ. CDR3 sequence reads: CASSPRLAGGMEETQYF. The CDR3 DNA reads TGTGCCAGCAGCCCGCGACTAGCGGGAGGGATGGAAGAGACCCAGTACTTC.

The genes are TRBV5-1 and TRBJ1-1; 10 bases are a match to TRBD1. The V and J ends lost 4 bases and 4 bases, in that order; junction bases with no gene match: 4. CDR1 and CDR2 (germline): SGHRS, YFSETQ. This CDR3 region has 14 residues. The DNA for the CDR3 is TGCGCCAGCAGCCAAGGGACAGGGGCCACTGAAGCTTTCTTT. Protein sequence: CASSQGTGATEAFF.

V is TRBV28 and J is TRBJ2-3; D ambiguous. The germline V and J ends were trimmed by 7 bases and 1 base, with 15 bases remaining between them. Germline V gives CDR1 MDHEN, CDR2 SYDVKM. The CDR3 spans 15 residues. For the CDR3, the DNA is TGTGCCAGCACCCCTGGGGATAGAGGCACAGATACGCAGTATTTT. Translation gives CASTPGDRGTDTQYF.

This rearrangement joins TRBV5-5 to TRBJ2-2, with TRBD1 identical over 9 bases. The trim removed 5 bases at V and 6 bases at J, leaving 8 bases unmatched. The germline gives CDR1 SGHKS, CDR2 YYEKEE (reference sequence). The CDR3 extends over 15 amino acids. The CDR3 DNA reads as TGTGCCAGCAGACCGGGACAGGGATGGTCCGGGGAGCTGTTTTTT. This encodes CASRPGQGWSGELFF.

CDR3 bases: TGTGCCAGCAGTGAAGGGGGTCCCACAGATACGCAGTATTTT. This codes for CASSEGGPTDTQYF. This sequence joins TRBV6-1 and TRBJ2-3; D is undetermined. This CDR3 has 14 amino acids. V was trimmed by 1 base and J by 2 bases, leaving 7 bases between them. Germline V gene sequence: CDR1 MNHNS, CDR2 SASEGT.

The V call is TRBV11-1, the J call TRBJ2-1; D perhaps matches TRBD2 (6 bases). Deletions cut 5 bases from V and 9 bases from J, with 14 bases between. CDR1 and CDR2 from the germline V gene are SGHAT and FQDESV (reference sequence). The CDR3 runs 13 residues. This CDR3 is CASSKTSLGEQFF. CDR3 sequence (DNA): TGTGCCAGCAGCAAAACTAGCTTGGGTGAGCAGTTCTTC.

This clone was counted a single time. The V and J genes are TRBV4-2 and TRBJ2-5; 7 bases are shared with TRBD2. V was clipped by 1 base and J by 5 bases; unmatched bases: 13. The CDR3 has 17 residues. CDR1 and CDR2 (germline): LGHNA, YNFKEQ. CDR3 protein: CASSQGSSGHLWETQYF. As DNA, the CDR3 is TGTGCCAGCAGCCAAGGTAGTAGCGGGCACTTGTGGGAGACCCAGTACTTC.

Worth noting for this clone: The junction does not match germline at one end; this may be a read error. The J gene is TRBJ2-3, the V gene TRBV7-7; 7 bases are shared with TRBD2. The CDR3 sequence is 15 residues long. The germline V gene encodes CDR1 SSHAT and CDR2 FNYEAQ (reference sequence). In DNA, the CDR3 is TGTGCTAGCAGCTTGGCGGGAGCCACCACAGATACGCAGTATTTT. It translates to CASSLAGATTDTQYF. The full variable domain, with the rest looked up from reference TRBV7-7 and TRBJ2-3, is GAGVSQSPRYKVTKRGQDVTLRCDPISSHATLYWYQQALGQGPEFLTYFNYEAQPDKSGLPSDRFSAERPEGSISTLTIQRTEQRDSAMYRCASSLAGATTDTQYFGPGTRLTVL.

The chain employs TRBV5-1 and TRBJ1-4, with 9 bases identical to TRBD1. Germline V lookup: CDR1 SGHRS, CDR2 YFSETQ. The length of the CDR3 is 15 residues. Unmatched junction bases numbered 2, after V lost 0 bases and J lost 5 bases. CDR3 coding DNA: TGCGCCAGCAGCTTGGATGGGACAGGGAATGAAAAACTGTTTTTT. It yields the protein CASSLDGTGNEKLFF.

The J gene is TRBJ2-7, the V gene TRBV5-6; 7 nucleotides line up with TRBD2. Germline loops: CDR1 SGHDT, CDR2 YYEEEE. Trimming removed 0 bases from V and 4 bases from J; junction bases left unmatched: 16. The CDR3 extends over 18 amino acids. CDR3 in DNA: TGTGCCAGCAGCTTGGGGCTAGCGGTCCCCCGGGGTGAATACGAGCAGTACTTC. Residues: CASSLGLAVPRGEYEQYF.

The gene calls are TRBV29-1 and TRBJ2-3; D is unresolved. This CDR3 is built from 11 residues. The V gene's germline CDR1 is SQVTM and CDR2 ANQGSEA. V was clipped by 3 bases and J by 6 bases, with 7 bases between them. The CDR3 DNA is TGCAGCGTTGAGGGGTGGGATACGCAGTATTTT. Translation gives CSVEGWDTQYF.

CDR3 sequence reads: CASSLSSGRYNEQFF. As DNA, the CDR3 is TGTGCCAGCAGCTTATCTAGCGGGAGATACAATGAGCAGTTCTTC. The gene calls are TRBV5-4 and TRBJ2-1; 10 nucleotides line up with TRBD2. V shed 2 bases and J 4 bases; nucleotides not matched to a gene: 3. Germline V CDR1 and CDR2: SGHNT, YYREEE (reference sequence). The CDR3 is 15 amino acids.

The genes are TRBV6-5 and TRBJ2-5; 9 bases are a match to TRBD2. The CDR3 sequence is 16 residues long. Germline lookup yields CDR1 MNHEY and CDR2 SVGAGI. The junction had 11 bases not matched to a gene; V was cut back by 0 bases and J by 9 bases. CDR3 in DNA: TGTGCCAGCAGTTACTCGAGGGGGACCGCGGGAGGGGCCCAGTACTTC. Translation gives CASSYSRGTAGGAQYF.

This CDR3 reads CASRKDNPRGGYTF. CDR3 nucleotide sequence: TGTGCCAGCAGAAAGGACAATCCCAGGGGGGGCTACACCTTC. This chain connects TRBV7-8 to TRBJ1-2, with 7 bases fitting TRBD1. V was pared by 6 bases and J by 8 bases, with 12 bases of the junction left unmatched. The CDR3 is 14 amino acids. The germline CDR1 and CDR2 sequences are SGHVS and FQNEAQ. The full variable domain, completed using reference TRBV7-8 and TRBJ1-2, is GAGVSQSPRYKVAKRGQDVALRCDPISGHVSLFWYQQALGQGPEFLTYFQNEAQLDKSGLPSDRFFAERPEGSVSTLKIQRTQQEDSAVYLCASRKDNPRGGYTFGSGTRLTVV.

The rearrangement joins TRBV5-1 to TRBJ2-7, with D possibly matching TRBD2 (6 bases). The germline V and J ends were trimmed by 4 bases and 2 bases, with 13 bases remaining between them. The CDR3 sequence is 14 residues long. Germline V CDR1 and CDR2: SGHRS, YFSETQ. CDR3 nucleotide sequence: TGCGCCAGCAGCCCCGGGACTGGAGCCTACGAGCAGTACTTC. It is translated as CASSPGTGAYEQYF. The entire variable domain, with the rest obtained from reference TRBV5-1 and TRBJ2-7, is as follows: KAGVTQTPRYLIKTRGQQVTLSCSPISGHRSVSWYQQTPGQGLQFLFEYFSETQRNKGNFPGRFSGRQFSNSRSEMNVSTLELGDSALYLCASSPGTGAYEQYFGPGTRLTVT.

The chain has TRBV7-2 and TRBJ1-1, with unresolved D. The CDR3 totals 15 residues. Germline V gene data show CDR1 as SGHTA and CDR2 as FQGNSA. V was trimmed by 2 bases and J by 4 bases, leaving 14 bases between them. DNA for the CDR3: TGTGCCAGCAGCTTAACTGACTTCACCTCCACTGAAGCTTTCTTT. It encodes CASSLTDFTSTEAFF.

This chain's CDR3 is CASSYSTGGNTIYF. CDR3 coding DNA: TGTGCCAGCAGTTACTCGACGGGGGGAAACACCATATATTTT. This chain connects TRBV6-6 to TRBJ1-3, with D unclear. Germline CDR1 MNHNY, CDR2 SVGAGI (reference sequence). V was pared by 0 bases and J by 4 bases, with 7 bases between. CDR3 length: 14 residues.

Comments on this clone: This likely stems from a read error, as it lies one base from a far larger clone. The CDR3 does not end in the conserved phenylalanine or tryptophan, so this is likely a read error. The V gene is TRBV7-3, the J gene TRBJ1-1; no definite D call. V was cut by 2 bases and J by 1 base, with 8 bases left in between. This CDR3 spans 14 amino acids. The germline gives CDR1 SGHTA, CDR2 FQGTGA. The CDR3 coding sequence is TGTGCCAGCAGCTTAGTCGGTTCGAACACTGAAGCTTTCTTG. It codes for CASSLVGSNTEAFL.

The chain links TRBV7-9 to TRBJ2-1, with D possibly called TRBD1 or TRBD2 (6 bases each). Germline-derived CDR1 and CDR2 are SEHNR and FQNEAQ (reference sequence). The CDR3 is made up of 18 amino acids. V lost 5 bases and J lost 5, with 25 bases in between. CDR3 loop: CASSRYGGRTKGHNEQFF. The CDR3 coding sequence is TGTGCCAGCAGCCGATATGGGGGGCGGACTAAGGGGCACAATGAGCAGTTCTTC.